This entry lists 2 T cell receptor beta chains sequenced from one sample in a study of cytomegalovirus exposure and HLA in healthy donors. The assay was immunoSEQ multiplex PCR, and TCRdb's table has in-frame clones only and misses some. The table records under 200,000 clones, about three quarters of them present only once. The sequenced material came from PBMCs. The receptor set was obtained from a woman aged 30 to 39 in good health and CMV-seronegative.

V is TRBV5-6 and J is TRBJ2-7, with TRBD1 matching 8 bases. The junction had 9 bases not matched to a gene; V was cut back by 3 bases and J by 4 bases. CDR3 length: 15 amino acids. Germline assignment: CDR1 SGHDT and CDR2 YYEEEE. CDR3: CASSSRQGNFYEQYF. DNA of the CDR3: TGTGCCAGCAGCTCCAGACAGGGGAATTTTTACGAGCAGTACTTC.

The V call is TRBV27, the J call TRBJ1-2; D is ambiguous. The germline V gene encodes CDR1 MNHEY and CDR2 SMNVEV (reference sequence). This CDR3 has 15 residues. Deletions cut 4 bases from V and 6 bases from J, with 18 bases between. The CDR3 DNA sequence: TGTGCCAGCAGTTCCAACTCAGTAGGAGGTGATGGCTACACCTTC. Its translation: CASSSNSVGGDGYTF.